What follows are 24 T cell receptor beta chains derived from one specimen sequenced in a study of post-analysis software for immune sequencing data. Study observations and caveats: TRBV segments more frequent in patients than in controls numbered five and included TRBV5-6, TRBV5-1 and TRBV20-1.

Tagging with unique molecular identifiers was a feature of the TCR beta cDNA libraries. Via MiXCR, TCRdb re-called the PCR reads, giving one row per CDR3 protein. The sample holds more than 450,000 distinct CDR3 sequences, about a third seen once. Their recognized antigens are unknown. The source material was blood. These receptors all stem from a girl aged 2-17 years with multiple sclerosis.

The chain has TRBV18 and TRBJ2-5, with TRBD2 matching over 11 bases. J was trimmed by 3 bases and V by 2 bases; bases with no gene match: 11. The CDR3 consists of 18 residues. Germline V gene data show CDR1 as KGHSH and CDR2 as LQKENI. This chain's CDR3 is CASSPLSSGGPIEETQYF. CDR3 nucleotides: TGTGCCAGCTCACCATTGTCTAGCGGGGGGCCTATAGAAGAGACCCAGTACTTC.

This clonotype occurred a few times. The V and J genes are TRBV5-1 and TRBJ1-4; 8 bases fit TRBD1. Germline V gene lookup returns CDR1 SGHRS and CDR2 YFSETQ. V lost 6 bases and J lost 8; bases outside the gene matches: 9. CDR3 length equals 14 residues. CDR3 in DNA: TGCGCCAGCACCCGACAGGGGCCTTCAGAAAAACTGTTTTTT. This gives the protein CASTRQGPSEKLFF.

The chain links TRBV20-1 to TRBJ2-4; D is undetermined. Germline V gives CDR1 DFQATT, CDR2 SNEGSKA (reference sequence). CDR3 length: 14 residues. V lost 6 bases, J lost 0 bases, and 12 bases lay in between. The CDR3 loop reads CSAPQTLAKNIQYF. CDR3 nucleotides: TGCAGTGCCCCCCAAACACTAGCCAAAAACATTCAGTACTTC.

This clonotype was detected a few times. This chain joins TRBV7-3 and TRBJ2-3; D might be TRBD2 (6 bases). Deletions cut 4 bases from V and 2 bases from J, with 13 bases between. CDR3 size: 15 residues. From germline, CDR1 is SGHTA and CDR2 FQGTGA. Written as DNA, the CDR3 is TGTGCCAGCAGCTGGAGCGGAGGGGCCACAGATACGCAGTATTTT. Residues: CASSWSGGATDTQYF.

This sequence joins TRBV10-3 and TRBJ1-3, with D possibly matching TRBD1 (6 bases). The CDR3 loop spans 15 amino acids. Germline CDR1 is ENHRY and CDR2 is SYGVKD. V lost 6 bases and J lost 0, with 12 bases in between. As DNA, the CDR3 is TGTGCCATCAGGACAGGTTTAAGCTCTGGAAACACCATATATTTT. It is translated as CAIRTGLSSGNTIYF.

This clonotype was seen a handful of times. The chain has TRBV5-6 and TRBJ2-5; possible D gene TRBD1, 6 bases. Germline V gives CDR1 SGHDT, CDR2 YYEEEE. This CDR3 is 13 amino acids long. Trimming removed 2 bases at V and 5 bases at J, with 10 bases between. The CDR3 region has the DNA TGTGCCAGCAGCTTCAGGGGCTCCGAGACCCAGTACTTC. Translated, it gives CASSFRGSETQYF. Full variable domain (remainder filled in from reference TRBV5-6 and TRBJ2-5): DAGVTQSPTHLIKTRGQQVTLRCSPKSGHDTVSWYQQALGQGPQFIFQYYEEEERQRGNFPDRFSGHQFPNYSSELNVNALLLGDSALYLCASSFRGSETQYFGPGTRLLVL.

The chain uses TRBV29-1 and TRBJ2-5; unclear D gene. Germline CDR1 and CDR2: SQVTM and ANQGSEA. Trimming took off 7 bases at V and 3 bases at J, with 12 bases between the two ends. CDR3 length equals 12 residues. The CDR3: CSASSREETQYF. The CDR3 DNA follows: TGCAGCGCTTCCAGCAGAGAAGAGACCCAGTACTTC.

The chain carries TRBV29-1 and TRBJ1-1; possibly TRBD1 for D (5 bases). The V end lost 7 bases, the J end lost 4 bases, and 19 bases lay between the germline ends. Germline CDR1 and CDR2: SQVTM and ANQGSEA. This CDR3 contains 14 residues. This CDR3 reads CSAGRGGRGTEAFF. The DNA for the CDR3 is TGCAGCGCCGGTAGGGGAGGGAGAGGCACTGAAGCTTTCTTT.

The V call is TRBV12-3 or TRBV12-4, the J call TRBJ2-1; weak D call: TRBD1 (6 bases). The V gene lost 5 bases and the J gene lost 3 bases, with 11 bases spanning the gap. The CDR3 is 14 residues long. The CDR3 spells CASSLRTDYNEQFF. CDR3 nucleotides: TGTGCCAGCAGTCTAAGGACAGACTACAATGAGCAGTTCTTC.

This clonotype was recorded at least ten times. The V and J genes are TRBV7-9 and TRBJ2-7; D is uncertain. CDR1 and CDR2 (germline): SEHNR, FQNEAQ (reference sequence). With 2 bases removed from V and 6 bases from J, the gap between germline ends came to 17 bases. CDR3 length: 15 amino acids. The chain's CDR3 is CASSLPSGWVGEQYF. In nucleotides, the CDR3 is TGTGCCAGCAGCTTACCTTCAGGCTGGGTGGGCGAGCAGTACTTC. Variable domain in full (rest from reference TRBV7-9 and TRBJ2-7): DTGVSQNPRHKITKRGQNVTFRCDPISEHNRLYWYRQTLGQGPEFLTYFQNEAQLEKSRLLSDRFSAERPKGSFSTLEIQRTEQGDSAMYLCASSLPSGWVGEQYFGPGTRLTVT.

The chain couples TRBV29-1 to TRBJ2-7; 12 bases match TRBD2. The germline V gene has CDR1 SQVTM and CDR2 ANQGSEA. CDR3 size: 13 residues. J was trimmed by 3 bases and V by 4 bases; bases with no gene match: 1. CDR3 loop: CSVGTSGNYEQYF. The CDR3 DNA reads TGCAGCGTTGGGACTAGCGGGAACTACGAGCAGTACTTC.

This clonotype was found a few times. The chain has TRBV7-9 and TRBJ1-1; D remains ambiguous. V dropped 1 base and J dropped 1 base, with 7 bases sitting between them. CDR1 and CDR2 (germline): SEHNR, FQNEAQ (reference sequence). This CDR3 spans 14 amino acids. Here the CDR3 DNA reads TGTGCCAGCAGCTTAGTAGGAACGAACACTGAAGCTTTCTTT. Amino acid sequence: CASSLVGTNTEAFF.

The table lists this clonotype with a few counts. This rearrangement joins TRBV29-1 to TRBJ2-7, with D perhaps matching TRBD2 (6 bases). The V gene lost 7 bases and the J gene lost 2 bases, with 21 bases spanning the gap. The germline V gene has CDR1 SQVTM and CDR2 ANQGSEA. This CDR3 region has 15 residues. CDR3 in DNA: TGCAGCGCCCTAGGAGGGAGCGCAGGGACCTACGAGCAGTACTTC. It is translated as CSALGGSAGTYEQYF.

The table lists this clonotype with a few counts. The chain is built from TRBV4-1 and TRBJ2-3; 15 positions match TRBD2. Germline V gene data show CDR1 as MGHRA and CDR2 as YSYEKL. CDR3 length equals 15 residues. J gave up 7 bases and V 4 bases, and 3 bases lay outside the gene matches. The CDR3 nucleotides read TGCGCCAGCAGCCGGACTAGCGGGGGGGCATATACGCAGTATTTT. Encoded protein: CASSRTSGGAYTQYF.

Here the CDR3 DNA reads TGTGCCAGCGTACAGGGGGCGGAGGGTTCACCCCTCCACTTT. The encoded protein is CASVQGAEGSPLHF. This chain joins TRBV6-6 and TRBJ1-6, with 9 bases fitting TRBD1. Trimming at V came to 8 bases and at J to 9 bases, leaving 8 bases not matched to a gene. Germline loops: CDR1 MNHNY, CDR2 SVGAGI (reference sequence). The length of the CDR3 is 14 residues.

The chain has TRBV11-2 and TRBJ2-7, with no clear D. Germline V CDR1 and CDR2: SGHAT, FQNNGV. V shed 4 bases and J shed 0 bases, with 13 bases lying between them. This CDR3 is built from 15 residues. CDR3 protein: CASSSLTLSSYEQYF. The CDR3 DNA sequence: TGTGCCAGCAGCTCCCTGACACTTAGCTCCTACGAGCAGTACTTC.

At least ten counts were recorded for this clonotype. The V gene is TRBV29-1, the J gene TRBJ1-2, with 8 bases matching TRBD1. CDR3 length: 13 residues. Germline V gene data show CDR1 as SQVTM and CDR2 as ANQGSEA. V dropped 7 bases and J dropped 8; count of bases not matched to a gene: 12. CDR3 amino acids: CSASWTGTRGYTF. CDR3 coding DNA: TGCAGCGCCTCCTGGACAGGGACACGGGGCTACACCTTC. The entire variable domain, with the rest obtained from reference TRBV29-1 and TRBJ1-2, is as follows: SAVISQKPSRDICQRGTSLTIQCQVDSQVTMMFWYRQQPGQSLTLIATANQGSEATYESGFVIDKFPISRPNLTFSTLTVSNMSPEDSSIYLCSASWTGTRGYTFGSGTRLTVV.

This clonotype was recorded a few times. The chain couples TRBV20-1 to TRBJ2-5; possibly TRBD1 for D (5 bases). CDR1 and CDR2 from the germline V gene are DFQATT and SNEGSKA (reference sequence). V was pared by 6 bases and J by 4 bases, with 12 bases between. The CDR3 contains 12 residues. The CDR3 region is CSALRGGETQYF. For the CDR3, the DNA is TGCAGTGCCCTAAGGGGTGGAGAGACCCAGTACTTC.

The J gene is TRBJ2-3, the V gene TRBV5-1; 9 positions agree with TRBD2. The CDR3 spans 13 residues. The germline V gene has CDR1 SGHRS and CDR2 YFSETQ. Losses at the gene ends were 7 bases for V and 4 bases for J; bases not matched to a gene: 4. CDR3 amino acids: CASEAGGSDTQYF. In DNA, the CDR3 is TGCGCCAGCGAGGCGGGGGGGTCAGATACGCAGTATTTT.

The J gene is TRBJ2-5, the V gene TRBV7-2; 11 bases fit TRBD2. V dropped 5 bases and J dropped 5; count of bases not matched to a gene: 10. Germline V CDR1 and CDR2: SGHTA, FQGNSA. The CDR3 covers 16 residues. CDR3 residues: CASSPRLAGRWETQYF. DNA of the CDR3: TGTGCCAGCAGCCCCCGACTAGCGGGGAGGTGGGAGACCCAGTACTTC.

The V and J genes are TRBV5-1 and TRBJ2-1, with D possibly matching TRBD2 (5 bases). CDR1 is SGHRS, CDR2 YFSETQ, per germline. This CDR3 spans 17 amino acids. V was clipped by 0 bases and J by 2 bases, with 15 bases between them. In nucleotides, the CDR3 is TGCGCCAGCAGCTTGGATTGGGGTGGGAGCCCCTACAATGAGCAGTTCTTC. Its protein product is CASSLDWGGSPYNEQFF.

As for this clonotype: A much larger clone differs by one base, so this may be a read error. J is TRBJ2-1 and V is TRBV10-3, with 8 bases fitting TRBD2. Unmatched junction bases numbered 7, after V lost 5 bases and J lost 7 bases. The CDR3 runs to 14 residues. The V gene's germline CDR1 is ENHRY and CDR2 SYGVKD. This CDR3 is CAISPGTRSNEQFF. The CDR3 DNA sequence: TGTGCCATCAGTCCCGGGACTAGGAGTAATGAGCAGTTCTTC.

The chain carries TRBV20-1 and TRBJ1-2; 9 bases are a match to TRBD1. The germline V gene encodes CDR1 DFQATT and CDR2 SNEGSKA (reference sequence). This CDR3 contains 15 residues. After removal of 0 bases from V and 4 bases from J, the junction contained 6 bases not matched to a gene. CDR3 sequence reads: CSARDRTGVGYGYTF. CDR3 nucleotides: TGCAGTGCTAGAGACCGGACAGGGGTGGGCTATGGCTACACCTTC.

The chain couples TRBV9 to TRBJ1-1, with D hard to call. Germline V gives CDR1 SGDLS, CDR2 YYNGEE. V was pared by 0 bases and J by 0 bases, with 3 bases between. The CDR3 is made up of 13 amino acids. CDR3 nucleotides: TGTGCCAGCAGCGTAGTGGTGAACACTGAAGCTTTCTTT. Protein sequence: CASSVVVNTEAFF.